This T cell receptor (beta chain) was profiled in a study of T cells expressing NK-cell markers. The overall study: TCR beta repertoires came from sorted CD3+CD56+NKG2C+, CD3+CD56+NKG2C- and CD3+CD56-NKG2C+ T cells.

Germline CDR1 and CDR2: MNHEY and SVGAGI. The CDR3 runs to 14 residues. UMIs were included in TCR beta cDNA generated by 5'RACE template switching. TCRdb re-called the 5' RACE reads and gives one entry per CDR3 protein, without DNA. The sample holds some 440,000 distinct CDR3 sequences. The receptor was derived from a woman between 50 and 59 years old in good health. Sample: blood T cells: a sorted CD56 or NKG2C T cell subset, CD4+ or CD8+ T cells, or bulk PBMC T cells (not recorded which). This rearrangement joins TRBV6-5 to TRBJ2-5. The CDR3 reads CASSYSRVSETQYF.